Here is one T cell receptor beta chain with its context. The sample belongs to a study of blood T cell repertoires in COVID-19. Turning to the study itself: Nucleic acid was either cDNA or gDNA, and it came from T cells, B-cell-depleted T cells, or PBMCs.

Germline assignment: CDR1 MDHEN and CDR2 SYDVKM. V was clipped by 9 bases and J by 1 base, with 7 bases between them. The CDR3 consists of 12 residues. Participants were aged about 18 to 100 years from about 25 US areas. Participant-reported clinical history was the basis for cohort assignment. Per the authors' pipeline: How many nucleated cells were present was estimated from reference gene primer amplification. The protocol was immunoSEQ multiplex PCR, while the TCRdb copy is restricted to in-frame clones and leaves out a portion. V and J calls and clone size are given by that table; D and trimming were obtained from the DNA. The data hold approximately 160,000 clones, with around 83% observed a single time.

The chain employs TRBV28 and TRBJ2-4; D is possibly TRBD1 (5 bases). This clonotype was obtained from a woman aged 45-65 years in a cohort exposed to, infected with or recovered from COVID-19 (not recorded which). Specimen: PBMCs or T cells enriched from blood (not recorded which). CDR3 nucleotides: TGTGCCAGTAGGGGCGCCAAAAACATTCAGTACTTC. It yields the protein CASRGAKNIQYF.